This T cell receptor (beta chain) was sequenced in a study of cytomegalovirus exposure and HLA in healthy donors. All donors participated as healthy donors of bone marrow. The CDR3 extends over 15 amino acids. V lost 5 bases and J lost 4; bases outside the gene matches: 6. CDR1 and CDR2 (germline): LNHDA, SQIVND (reference sequence). The PCR had 60 Vbeta and 13 Jbeta primers. Method: immunoSEQ multiplex PCR; TCRdb's copy keeps in-frame clones and lacks some. The sample data list some 120,000 clones. The chain uses TRBV19 and TRBJ1-5, with 9 bases fitting TRBD1. The clonotype was recovered from a woman aged 55-75 years in good health and CMV-seronegative. Sequenced input: PBMCs. The CDR3 bases are TGTGCCAGTAGTCCGGGGACAGGGAATAATCAGCCCCAGCATTTT. As protein: CASSPGTGNNQPQHF.